This T cell receptor (beta chain) emerged from a study of cytomegalovirus exposure and HLA in healthy donors. Looking at the study overall: Prior work identified around 110 million unique TCR beta sequences in 150 million to 200 million T cells. General study results and limits: Further analysis, carried out later, found HLA-associated TCR beta chains more clonally expanded than equally common other chains. Researchers reported that a few CMV-associated chains were confirmed in vitro as CMV antigen-specific.

The PCR ran on 60 Vbeta and 13 Jbeta primers. Generated by immunoSEQ multiplex PCR, the TCRdb table keeps only in-frame clones and is missing some. The repertoire holds more than 100,000 clones, with nearly 80% as singletons. This clone has a handful of counts. The antigen is undetermined. The germline V gene has CDR1 SGHTA and CDR2 FQGTGA. V was pared by 0 bases and J by 5 bases, with 6 bases of the junction left unmatched. CDR3 length: 17 amino acids. The TCR originated in a woman aged 25-40 years in good health and CMV-seropositive. The sample taken for sequencing was PBMCs. The gene calls are TRBV7-3 and TRBJ2-1, with TRBD2 matching 11 bases. CDR3 residues: CASSLTVTSGGNNEQFF. The CDR3, as DNA: TGTGCCAGCAGCTTAACTGTCACTAGCGGGGGTAACAATGAGCAGTTCTTC. The full variable domain, rest sourced from reference TRBV7-3 and TRBJ2-1, is GAGVSQTPSNKVTEKGKYVELRCDPISGHTALYWYRQSLGQGPEFLIYFQGTGAADDSGLPNDRFFAVRPEGSVSTLKIQRTERGDSAVYLCASSLTVTSGGNNEQFFGPGTRLTVL.